This T cell receptor beta chain is from a study of cytomegalovirus exposure and HLA in healthy donors. Remarks on this clone: Its antigen remains unknown.

Germline-derived CDR1 and CDR2 are SGHTS and YDEGEE. Trimming took 3 bases from V and 10 from J, leaving 13 bases between them. This CDR3 region has 12 residues. Amplification used 60 Vbeta primers and 13 Jbeta primers. Assay: immunoSEQ multiplex PCR; the TCRdb copy retains only in-frame clones and omits some. The sample records around 170,000 clones, over 70% being singletons. Findings of the study overall: Cytomegalovirus association was assigned to about 150 TCR beta chains. Earlier analysis looked at TCR beta V segments, and most were productive about 87% or about 30% of the time. Some V segments could not be told apart, so they were left out, TRBV6-2 and TRBV6-3 among them. Analyzed later, most CMV-associated TCR beta chains appeared HLA-restricted.

This chain uses TRBV5-8 with TRBJ1-1; the D is unclear. The sample was PBMCs. The clonotype was recovered from a woman between 45 and 65 years old in good health and CMV-seropositive. CDR3 sequence: CASSWRMVGAFF. CDR3 in DNA: TGTGCCAGCAGCTGGAGAATGGTAGGAGCTTTCTTT.